This T cell receptor beta chain was observed in a study of shared clonotypes between healthy human individuals. Looking at the study overall: The study used three CD4 naive, three CD4 memory, two CD8 naive and one CD8 memory plate per donor. Study observations and caveats: Larger estimated richness was generally seen in naive subsets than in memory subsets. With a few donors compared, about 5% of naive CD4 clonotypes were shared.

Comment on this clone: Its specificity is not known.

Trimming cost V 5 bases and J 3 bases; bases outside gene matches: 9. The CDR3 is 15 amino acids. Germline values: CDR1 LNHNV, CDR2 YYDKDF (reference sequence). Every subset's genomic DNA went evenly onto several immunoSEQ plates. Profiling relied on immunoSEQ multiplex PCR, and the TCRdb table lists in-frame clones only, not all of them. The sample contains roughly 600,000 clones, roughly 98% of which appear only once. CD45RO-negative, CCR7-selected cells formed the naive CD8 fraction, which excluded terminally differentiated effector memory CD45RA+ cells. The clonotype originates from a man in his thirties or forties in good health. Sequenced sample: naive CD8+ T cells sorted from blood. The genes are TRBV15 and TRBJ2-7, with TRBD1 identical over 8 bases. The CDR3 bases are TGTGCCACCAGCGGGGACAGGCAAGCACGCTACGAGCAGTACTTC. It encodes CATSGDRQARYEQYF.